The 16 T cell receptor beta chains in this list originate from one sample, sequenced in a study of T cells in Graves' hyperthyroidism and ophthalmopathy. Template material for amplifying TCR beta CDR3 regions consisted of RNA transcripts. The study used the HTBI primer set for a first-round RT-PCR of the TCR CDR3. TCRdb ran MiXCR on the multiplex PCR reads and lists one entry per CDR3 protein. The data contain 690,000 or so distinct CDR3 sequences, roughly 20% of them singletons. Sequenced input: blood. The receptors stem from a woman aged 45-59 years with Graves' hyperthyroidism that later progressed to Graves' ophthalmopathy.

This clonotype was counted between two and nine times. V usage is TRBV20-1 and J usage is TRBJ2-5, with 9 bases that match TRBD1. Unmatched junction bases numbered 6, after V lost 5 bases and J lost 2 bases. The CDR3 totals 14 residues. CDR1 and CDR2 from the germline V gene are DFQATT and SNEGSKA (reference sequence). The CDR3 loop reads CSAGDRVAQETQYF. The CDR3, as DNA: TGCAGTGCTGGGGACAGGGTGGCACAAGAGACCCAGTACTTC.

The chain couples TRBV27 to TRBJ2-7; 9 bases line up with TRBD2. Germline assignment: CDR1 MNHEY and CDR2 SMNVEV (reference sequence). Losses at the gene ends were 6 bases for V and 2 bases for J; bases not matched to a gene: 8. The length of the CDR3 is 15 residues. The CDR3 is CASRALAGKAYEQYF. DNA for the CDR3: TGTGCCAGCAGGGCGCTAGCGGGGAAGGCCTACGAGCAGTACTTC.

The chain uses TRBV9 and TRBJ2-2; 8 bases line up with TRBD1. The junction had 4 bases not matched to a gene; V was cut back by 3 bases and J by 3 bases. Germline values: CDR1 SGDLS, CDR2 YYNGEE. CDR3 length: 15 amino acids. The CDR3 here is CASSADRADTGELFF. DNA for the CDR3: TGTGCCAGCAGCGCGGACAGGGCGGACACCGGGGAGCTGTTTTTT.

J is TRBJ1-1 and V is TRBV3-1; D might be TRBD1 (6 bases). Trimming removed 4 bases from V and 3 bases from J, with 15 bases in between. The CDR3 spans 15 residues. The germline gives CDR1 LGHDT, CDR2 YNNKEL (reference sequence). The CDR3 here is CASSLMWGADTEAFF. Here the CDR3 DNA reads TGTGCCAGCAGCCTTATGTGGGGGGCAGACACTGAAGCTTTCTTT.

J is TRBJ1-2 and V is TRBV9; 8 positions agree with TRBD1. V was clipped by 3 bases and J by 6 bases; unmatched bases: 10. The CDR3 runs 15 residues. CDR1 is SGDLS and CDR2 is YYNGEE in the germline V gene. The CDR3 protein is CASSDRTGRSHGYTF. As DNA, the CDR3 is TGTGCCAGCAGCGACAGGACAGGGCGGTCCCATGGCTACACCTTC.

The gene calls are TRBV7-8 and TRBJ1-5, with D hard to call. The CDR3 is 17 amino acids. The V and J ends lost 5 bases and 0 bases respectively, with 17 bases between them. Per germline, CDR1 SGHVS and CDR2 FQNEAQ. Written as DNA, the CDR3 is TGTGCCAGCAGCCCAGGTCCCGAAGTTTATAGCAATCAGCCCCAGCATTTT. Translated, it gives CASSPGPEVYSNQPQHF. Together with reference TRBV7-8 and TRBJ1-5, the CDR3 gives the full variable domain: GAGVSQSPRYKVAKRGQDVALRCDPISGHVSLFWYQQALGQGPEFLTYFQNEAQLDKSGLPSDRFFAERPEGSVSTLKIQRTQQEDSAVYLCASSPGPEVYSNQPQHFGDGTRLSIL.

As for this clonotype: One junction end does not reproduce the germline sequence, and a read error may be involved. The V gene is TRBV7-7, the J gene TRBJ2-3, with D unresolved. CDR1 and CDR2 from the germline V gene are SSHAT and FNYEAQ (reference sequence). This CDR3 spans 15 amino acids. CDR3 region: CASSFSTASTDTQYF. In nucleotides, the CDR3 is TGTGCTAGCAGCTTTTCGACGGCTAGCACAGATACGCAGTATTTT.

This clonotype was seen repeatedly, ten times or more. The V and J genes are TRBV6-2 or TRBV6-3 and TRBJ1-1, with D unresolved. The germline CDR1 and CDR2 sequences are MNHEY and SVGEGT. The CDR3 sequence is 15 residues long. The V end was cut by 4 bases, the J end by 5 bases, with 17 bases between. Here the CDR3 DNA reads TGTGCCAGCAGTTCCCTCCCGGGCGGGCAAACTGAAGCTTTCTTT. Translating it yields CASSSLPGGQTEAFF.

In its sample, this clonotype was seen many times. The chain recombines TRBV7-9 with TRBJ2-3, with D possibly matching TRBD1 (7 bases). The germline V and J ends were trimmed by 8 bases and 3 bases, with 18 bases remaining between them. The CDR3 extends over 15 amino acids. Germline assignment: CDR1 SEHNR and CDR2 FQNEAQ (reference sequence). CDR3 residues: CASARGASFTDTQYF. CDR3 sequence (DNA): TGTGCCAGCGCCAGGGGGGCGAGTTTTACAGATACGCAGTATTTT.

The table lists this clonotype with a few counts. The genes are TRBV20-1 and TRBJ2-1; TRBD2 matches at 11 bases. CDR1 and CDR2 from the germline V gene are DFQATT and SNEGSKA (reference sequence). V lost 3 bases and J lost 8; bases outside the gene matches: 9. The length of the CDR3 is 15 residues. CDR3 loop: CSASSASGGNDEQFF. As DNA, the CDR3 is TGCAGTGCTAGTTCAGCTAGCGGGGGGAATGATGAGCAGTTCTTC.

Regarding this clonotype: A read error is possible here, since a much larger clone lies one base away. The chain employs TRBV2 and TRBJ2-5; maybe TRBD1 (5 bases). The CDR3 is 14 amino acids. Trimming pared 2 bases from V and 7 bases from J, leaving 14 bases between. Germline CDR1 and CDR2: SNHLY and FYNNEI. DNA of the CDR3: TGTGCCAGCAGTGAACAGGGTTTAGAAGGGACCCAGTACTTC. Protein product: CASSEQGLEGTQYF.

This clonotype was seen more than once but under ten times. V is TRBV5-1 and J is TRBJ1-1, with D perhaps matching TRBD1 (5 bases). The germline V gene encodes CDR1 SGHRS and CDR2 YFSETQ. The CDR3 has 18 amino acids. Between the trimmed V and J ends, which lost 0 bases and 1 base, there was a span of 19 bases. CDR3 protein: CASSLEISSRGRNTEAFF. The CDR3, as DNA: TGCGCCAGCAGCTTGGAGATTTCGTCGAGGGGACGGAACACTGAAGCTTTCTTT. The full variable domain, rest sourced from reference TRBV5-1 and TRBJ1-1, is KAGVTQTPRYLIKTRGQQVTLSCSPISGHRSVSWYQQTPGQGLQFLFEYFSETQRNKGNFPGRFSGRQFSNSRSEMNVSTLELGDSALYLCASSLEISSRGRNTEAFFGQGTRLTVV.

This clonotype was seen only a few times. The chain has TRBV5-5 and TRBJ1-2; D unresolved. Per the germline V gene, CDR1 is SGHKS and CDR2 is YYEKEE (reference sequence). Trimming left V 2 bases short and J 4 bases short, with 18 bases between. The CDR3 totals 16 residues. CDR3 loop: CASSFTGSSPSYGYTF. CDR3 nucleotides: TGTGCCAGCAGCTTCACCGGGAGTTCCCCCAGCTATGGCTACACCTTC.

The DNA for the CDR3 is TGTGCCAGCAGACCTGACAAGGGGCGGTACACCGGGGAGCTGTTTTTT. This gives the protein CASRPDKGRYTGELFF. The genes are TRBV12-3 or TRBV12-4 and TRBJ2-2, with D perhaps matching TRBD1 (5 bases). The CDR3 sequence is 16 residues long. V was trimmed by 6 bases and J by 3 bases, leaving 17 bases between them.

This clonotype was found many times. The chain recombines TRBV2 with TRBJ1-2; TRBD1 matches 7 bases. CDR1 is SNHLY and CDR2 is FYNNEI in the germline V gene. The CDR3 contains 16 residues. J was trimmed by 1 base and V by 6 bases; bases with no gene match: 11. The CDR3 reads CASRETGTLFNYGYTF. The DNA for the CDR3 is TGTGCCAGCAGGGAGACAGGGACCCTCTTTAACTATGGCTACACCTTC.

V usage is TRBV19 and J usage is TRBJ2-7; the D gene is possibly TRBD1 (6 bases). With 2 bases removed from V and 3 bases from J, the gap between germline ends came to 14 bases. The CDR3 runs to 15 residues. CDR1 LNHDA and CDR2 SQIVND come from the germline V gene (reference sequence). The CDR3 coding sequence is TGTGCCAGTAGTATAACCATAGGACAGCTCTACGAGCAGTACTTC. This translates into CASSITIGQLYEQYF.